A single sample gave rise to the 10 T cell receptor beta chains below, sequenced in a study of cytomegalovirus exposure and HLA in healthy donors. The PCR employed 60 Vbeta primers together with 13 Jbeta primers. Sequenced by immunoSEQ multiplex PCR; TCRdb stores in-frame clones only, minus some. The profile covers about 140,000 clones, with about 61% appearing a single time and about 1.8% taken by the ten largest. The sequencing sample was made of PBMCs. These receptors were obtained from a male donor in good health and CMV-seronegative.

The genes are TRBV7-6 and TRBJ2-5, with D hard to call. Per the germline V gene, CDR1 is SGHVS and CDR2 is FNYEAQ. This CDR3 has 12 residues. V shed 5 bases and J shed 4 bases, with 8 bases lying between them. The CDR3 is CASSLDGETQYF. The CDR3 DNA sequence: TGTGCCAGCAGCCTAGACGGAGAGACCCAGTACTTC.

CDR3 bases: TGCGCCAGCAGCCATAGGGGAACCACCATGAACACTGAAGCTTTCTTT. It is translated as CASSHRGTTMNTEAFF. The rearrangement links TRBV5-1 to TRBJ1-1; tentative D call: TRBD1 (5 bases). Between the trimmed V and J ends, which lost 4 bases and 0 bases, there was a span of 16 bases. CDR1 SGHRS and CDR2 YFSETQ come from the germline V gene. The CDR3 is 16 amino acids.

This clone was counted once. The chain carries TRBV28 and TRBJ1-2; D is undetermined. This CDR3 has 12 residues. CDR1 is MDHEN and CDR2 is SYDVKM in the germline V gene. Deletions cut 3 bases from V and 4 bases from J, with 6 bases between. Written as DNA, the CDR3 is TGTGCCAGCAGTTTTTTTCGCTATGGCTACACCTTC. Protein product: CASSFFRYGYTF.

This clone has just a few counts. This chain links TRBV4-1 with TRBJ2-1; the match to TRBD2 covers 11 bases. From germline, CDR1 is MGHRA and CDR2 YSYEKL. V lost 8 bases to trimming and J lost 4 bases; unmatched junction nucleotides: 19. The CDR3 is made up of 19 amino acids. CDR3 sequence: CASDHGASGGRGPYNEQFF. The CDR3 DNA reads TGCGCCAGCGACCACGGGGCTAGCGGGGGGAGAGGGCCTTACAATGAGCAGTTCTTC.

The chain recombines TRBV7-9 with TRBJ1-5; the D is unclear. The germline CDR1 and CDR2 sequences are SEHNR and FQNEAQ (reference sequence). Trimming left V 1 base short and J 4 bases short, with 11 bases between. This CDR3 contains 15 residues. The CDR3 DNA is TGTGCCAGCAGCTTAGGAGGGTCGGGGAATCAGCCCCAGCATTTT. Protein product: CASSLGGSGNQPQHF.

This clone has a single count. A read error may account for a junction end that differs from germline. The chain combines TRBV6-5 with TRBJ1-2; D not resolved. The V gene's germline CDR1 is MNHEY and CDR2 SVGAGI. The CDR3 sequence is 14 residues long. In DNA form, the CDR3 reads TGTGCCAGCAGTTACTTTTCGGGTGCTGGAGGCTACCCCTTC. It encodes CASSYFSGAGGYPF.

In this sample, this clone turned up once. The rearrangement links TRBV29-1 to TRBJ1-5; D ambiguous. The germline V gene encodes CDR1 SQVTM and CDR2 ANQGSEA. This CDR3 is 14 amino acids long. Trimming stripped 0 bases from V and 2 bases from J, with 8 bases between. The CDR3 loop reads CSVEESGGNQPQHF. The CDR3 DNA sequence: TGCAGCGTTGAAGAGAGTGGAGGCAATCAGCCCCAGCATTTT.

This rearrangement joins TRBV6-5 to TRBJ1-1, with a tentative D call TRBD1 (5 bases). Trimming pared 0 bases from V and 5 bases from J, leaving 7 bases between. Looked up from germline, CDR1 is MNHEY and CDR2 is SVGAGI. This CDR3 region has 13 residues. The CDR3, as DNA: TGTGCCAGCAGTTACTCGGGGCAGACTGAAGCTTTCTTT. It encodes CASSYSGQTEAFF.

This chain links TRBV7-2 with TRBJ2-3; TRBD1 matches 7 bases. The CDR3 extends over 14 amino acids. Germline-derived CDR1 and CDR2 are SGHTA and FQGNSA. V lost 3 bases to trimming and J lost 4 bases; unmatched junction nucleotides: 4. The CDR3 DNA reads TGTGCCAGCAGCTTTGGGACAGTTCCAGATACGCAGTATTTT. Translated: CASSFGTVPDTQYF.

This chain links TRBV9 with TRBJ1-2, with 7 bases fitting TRBD1. V lost 1 base to trimming and J lost 5 bases; unmatched junction nucleotides: 5. The length of the CDR3 is 14 residues. The germline V gene encodes CDR1 SGDLS and CDR2 YYNGEE. Written as DNA, the CDR3 is TGTGCCAGCAGCGTATTGGGGGACAGTTATGGCTACACCTTC. It codes for CASSVLGDSYGYTF.